The 28 T cell receptor beta chains presented below share a single source sample, sequenced in a study of blood T cells in healthy people across ages. Primers used in a second PCR of about 7 to 12 cycles were a sample-barcoded 5' primer and a J-beta primer mix. From the 5' RACE reads, TCRdb called clonotypes with MiXCR, one entry per CDR3 protein. The repertoire holds about 730,000 distinct CDR3 sequences, with roughly 44% as singletons. The specimen was blood. The source is a woman aged 55-69 years in good health.

This clonotype was detected ten times or more. The gene calls are TRBV6-5 and TRBJ2-7; tentatively, D is TRBD2 (5 bases). The germline V and J ends were trimmed by 6 bases and 2 bases, with 11 bases remaining between them. The CDR3 spans 13 residues. Germline values: CDR1 MNHEY, CDR2 SVGAGI. The CDR3 nucleotides read TGTGCCAGCAGGCTAGCACTGACCTACGAGCAGTACTTC. Protein product: CASRLALTYEQYF.

This clonotype was counted a few times. This chain uses TRBV2 with TRBJ1-2; 8 bases are a match to TRBD1. V gave up 4 bases and J gave up 0 bases; unmatched junction bases: 7. This CDR3 comprises 16 residues. Germline lookup yields CDR1 SNHLY and CDR2 FYNNEI. This CDR3 is CASSGPPGQANYGYTF. The CDR3 DNA follows: TGTGCCAGCAGTGGTCCCCCGGGACAGGCTAACTATGGCTACACCTTC.

The rearrangement links TRBV18 to TRBJ1-2; possible D gene TRBD1, 5 bases. This CDR3 is 12 amino acids long. Germline V lookup: CDR1 KGHSH, CDR2 LQKENI. Deletions cut 1 base from V and 8 bases from J, with 8 bases between. This chain's CDR3 is CASSPQGFGYTF. CDR3 nucleotides: TGTGCCAGCTCACCACAGGGGTTCGGCTACACCTTC. Full variable domain (rest looked up from reference TRBV18 and TRBJ1-2): NAGVMQNPRHLVRRRGQEARLRCSPMKGHSHVYWYRQLPEEGLKFMVYLQKENIIDESGMPKERFSAEFPKEGPSILRIQQVVRGDSAAYFCASSPQGFGYTFGSGTRLTVV.

This clonotype was recorded a few times. The chain couples TRBV10-3 to TRBJ1-2; 7 nucleotides line up with TRBD1. The CDR3 has 15 amino acids. With 6 bases clipped from V and 3 bases from J, the junction kept 10 bases outside the gene matches. Germline-derived CDR1 and CDR2 are ENHRY and SYGVKD. The CDR3 bases are TGTGCCATCAGGGCGGAGGGGGCAGGGGACTATGGCTACACCTTC. Translated: CAIRAEGAGDYGYTF.

This clonotype was found many times. The chain is built from TRBV6-5 and TRBJ1-6; D gene uncertain. V was trimmed by 3 bases and J by 8 bases, leaving 8 bases between them. The CDR3 contains 13 residues. Germline CDR1 MNHEY, CDR2 SVGAGI. DNA of the CDR3: TGTGCCAGCAGTTATAAGGACGATTCACCCCTCCACTTT. Translation: CASSYKDDSPLHF.

The chain links TRBV9 to TRBJ2-2, with D perhaps matching TRBD1 (6 bases). The germline V gene has CDR1 SGDLS and CDR2 YYNGEE. Trimming cost V 0 bases and J 7 bases, with 10 bases left between them. There are 14 residues in the CDR3. The CDR3 coding sequence is TGTGCCAGCAGCGTAGAACAGGGAAACGGGGAGCTGTTTTTT. Amino acid sequence: CASSVEQGNGELFF.

Ten or more counts support this clonotype. The V and J genes are TRBV7-9 and TRBJ2-7, with D possibly called TRBD1 or TRBD2 (5 bases each). Germline CDR1 and CDR2: SEHNR and FQNEAQ (reference sequence). V lost 10 bases to trimming and J lost 0 bases, with 19 bases between them. The CDR3 sequence is 15 residues long. The CDR3 here is CAKREGANISYEQYF. Written as DNA, the CDR3 is TGTGCCAAACGGGAAGGGGCGAATATCTCCTACGAGCAGTACTTC.

This clonotype was seen repeatedly, ten times or more. The gene calls are TRBV4-2 and TRBJ2-5; D might be TRBD2 (7 bases). The V end was cut by 0 bases, the J end by 4 bases, with 12 bases between. CDR1 and CDR2 from the germline V gene are LGHNA and YNFKEQ. This CDR3 is 15 amino acids long. Here the CDR3 DNA reads TGTGCCAGCAGCCAAGAATGGGGGGGGCGAGAGACCCAGTACTTC. It is translated as CASSQEWGGRETQYF.

The CDR3 nucleotides are TGTGCCAGCAGTGTTGGGACAGGGGACGGCTATGGCTACACCTTC. It encodes CASSVGTGDGYGYTF. The rearrangement joins TRBV6-1 to TRBJ1-2, with TRBD1 matching over 10 bases. Germline V gene sequence: CDR1 MNHNS, CDR2 SASEGT. Trimming at V came to 4 bases and at J to 4 bases, leaving 6 bases not matched to a gene. CDR3 length equals 15 residues.

At least ten counts were recorded for this clonotype. The chain recombines TRBV25-1 with TRBJ2-5, with 8 bases matching TRBD2. The CDR3 runs 16 residues. From germline, CDR1 is MGHDK and CDR2 SYGVNS. Trimming removed 5 bases from V and 0 bases from J; junction bases left unmatched: 8. The CDR3 loop reads CASSYGGAANQETQYF. The DNA of the CDR3 is TGTGCCAGCAGTTACGGGGGGGCCGCCAACCAAGAGACCCAGTACTTC.

The table lists this clonotype with a few counts. This chain joins TRBV3-1 and TRBJ2-1; D is perhaps TRBD1 or TRBD2 (5 bases each). Looked up from germline, CDR1 is LGHDT and CDR2 is YNNKEL (reference sequence). This CDR3 is 16 amino acids long. Deletions cut 0 bases from V and 5 bases from J, with 14 bases between. The CDR3: CASSQDPPGSNNEQFF. The CDR3 region has the DNA TGTGCCAGCAGCCAAGATCCTCCAGGGAGCAACAATGAGCAGTTCTTC.

Many counts were recorded for this clonotype. V and J are TRBV28 and TRBJ2-7; TRBD2 agrees at 7 bases. The CDR3 loop spans 15 amino acids. Germline trimming cut 4 bases from V and 2 bases from J; bases unmatched to any gene: 8. CDR1 and CDR2 from the germline V gene are MDHEN and SYDVKM. CDR3 nucleotides: TGTGCCAGCAGTTCCCTCCCCGGGACTACCTACGAGCAGTACTTC. It translates to CASSSLPGTTYEQYF.

This clonotype was seen just once. The chain recombines TRBV5-6 with TRBJ2-7; D is unresolved. V was clipped by 3 bases and J by 2 bases, with 18 bases between them. CDR1 is SGHDT and CDR2 is YYEEEE in the germline V gene. The CDR3 is 16 residues long. CDR3 DNA sequence: TGTGCCAGCAGCTCTGCCGGGCCAGAAAGCGCCTACGAGCAGTACTTC. It is translated as CASSSAGPESAYEQYF.

The chain combines TRBV20-1 with TRBJ1-2; D is unclear. This CDR3 has 11 amino acids. Germline V lookup: CDR1 DFQATT, CDR2 SNEGSKA (reference sequence). The germline V and J ends were trimmed by 4 bases and 2 bases, with 5 bases remaining between them. CDR3 DNA: TGCAGTGCTACGGACAACTATGGCTACACCTTC. Its protein is CSATDNYGYTF.

This chain joins TRBV15 and TRBJ2-1; weak D call: TRBD1 (5 bases). TRBJ2-7 explains the end of the DNA better; the J call may be wrong. In germline, CDR1 is LNHNV, CDR2 YYDKDF (reference sequence). The CDR3 is made up of 17 amino acids. Here the CDR3 reads CATSRKGPWEVDNEQYF. The CDR3 DNA reads TGTGCCACCAGCAGAAAGGGCCCGTGGGAAGTGGACAATGAGCAGTACTTC.

The chain couples TRBV6-5 to TRBJ2-1; the match to TRBD2 covers 8 bases. Germline lookup yields CDR1 MNHEY and CDR2 SVGAGI. The CDR3 runs 15 residues. The V and J ends lost 6 bases and 2 bases, in that order; junction bases with no gene match: 6. Here the CDR3 reads CASSQRGTPYNEQFF. DNA of the CDR3: TGTGCCAGCAGCCAGCGGGGGACGCCCTACAATGAGCAGTTCTTC.

The V call is TRBV7-2, the J call TRBJ1-1; tentatively, D is TRBD1 (5 bases). The CDR3 is 16 residues long. CDR1 and CDR2 (germline): SGHTA, FQGNSA. V lost 0 bases and J lost 5, with 16 bases in between. DNA for the CDR3: TGTGCCAGCAGCTTAGCCGCAGGGCTCAGGTGGACTGAAGCTTTCTTT. As protein: CASSLAAGLRWTEAFF.

The chain joins TRBV5-1 to TRBJ1-2; 8 nucleotides line up with TRBD1. CDR1 SGHRS and CDR2 YFSETQ come from the germline V gene. This CDR3 comprises 14 residues. J gave up 6 bases and V 4 bases, and 8 bases lay outside the gene matches. The CDR3 is CASSGHGQGDGYTF. The CDR3 bases are TGCGCCAGCAGCGGCCACGGACAGGGCGATGGCTACACCTTC.

This clonotype was recorded once. The chain uses TRBV9 and TRBJ2-3; 9 nucleotides align to TRBD2. In germline, CDR1 is SGDLS, CDR2 YYNGEE. The V gene end was trimmed by 3 bases and the J gene end by 3 bases; junction bases not matched to a gene: 5. The CDR3 covers 15 residues. The CDR3 bases are TGTGCCAGCAGCGCTAGCGGGATAGGGACAGATACGCAGTATTTT. Protein: CASSASGIGTDTQYF.

The table lists this clonotype with many counts. The rearrangement links TRBV7-2 to TRBJ2-7; D possibly corresponds to TRBD1 (6 bases). Germline V gives CDR1 SGHTA, CDR2 FQGNSA. V was pared by 4 bases and J by 0 bases, with 13 bases between. The CDR3 covers 15 residues. CDR3 nucleotide sequence: TGTGCCAGCAGCTCCCGGACAGAAACCTCCTACGAGCAGTACTTC. Its protein product is CASSSRTETSYEQYF.

This chain uses TRBV20-1 with TRBJ2-2; TRBD1 matches 9 bases. CDR3 length equals 16 residues. CDR1 is DFQATT, CDR2 SNEGSKA, per germline (reference sequence). The trim removed 0 bases at V and 1 base at J, leaving 3 bases unmatched. The CDR3 sequence is CSAREATGGNTGELFF. CDR3 nucleotides: TGCAGTGCTAGAGAGGCGACAGGGGGGAACACCGGGGAGCTGTTTTTT.

The chain combines TRBV9 with TRBJ2-1; D is uncertain. This CDR3 has 15 residues. Trimming shortened V by 0 bases and J by 7 bases, and 14 bases separated the two germline ends. The germline gives CDR1 SGDLS, CDR2 YYNGEE. The CDR3 region has the DNA TGTGCCAGCAGCGTAGGACCGGCTTTCGGGAATGAGCAGTTCTTC. Protein sequence: CASSVGPAFGNEQFF. Together with reference TRBV9 and TRBJ2-1, the CDR3 gives the full variable domain: DSGVTQTPKHLITATGQRVTLRCSPRSGDLSVYWYQQSLDQGLQFLIQYYNGEERAKGNILERFSAQQFPDLHSELNLSSLELGDSALYFCASSVGPAFGNEQFFGPGTRLTVL.

Concerning this clonotype: At one of its ends the junction is not consistent with the germline gene, which may arise from a read error. DNA for the CDR3: TGTGCCAGCAGTATAGACAGGGGATCTGAACAACTGTTTTTT. Translated, it gives CASSIDRGSEQLFF. This chain links TRBV2 with TRBJ1-4; 8 nucleotides agree with TRBD1. Germline V gene data show CDR1 as SNHLY and CDR2 as FYNNEI. The CDR3 has 14 residues. Full variable domain (remainder filled in from reference TRBV2 and TRBJ1-4): EPEVTQTPSHQVTQMGQEVILRCVPISNHLYFYWYRQILGQKVEFLVSFYNNEISEKSEIFDDQFSVERPDGSNFTLKIRSTKLEDSAMYFCASSIDRGSEQLFFGSGTQLSVL.

This rearrangement joins TRBV20-1 to TRBJ1-1; D is unresolved. Trimming cost V 7 bases and J 1 base, with 10 bases left between them. Per the germline V gene, CDR1 is DFQATT and CDR2 is SNEGSKA (reference sequence). The CDR3 consists of 12 residues. The chain's CDR3 is CSGDPQNTEAFF. CDR3 DNA sequence: TGCAGTGGAGACCCCCAGAACACTGAAGCTTTCTTT.

This chain links TRBV5-6 with TRBJ1-4; tentatively, D is TRBD1 (6 bases). The CDR3 runs to 14 residues. V lost 1 base to trimming and J lost 7 bases, with 11 bases between them. The germline gives CDR1 SGHDT, CDR2 YYEEEE. The CDR3 sequence: CASSLPGGGEKLFF. Here the CDR3 DNA reads TGTGCCAGCAGCTTGCCCGGGGGCGGTGAAAAACTGTTTTTT.

This clonotype was recorded a few times. The chain uses TRBV7-2 and TRBJ2-3, with 12 bases that match TRBD2. The CDR3 spans 17 residues. Looked up from germline, CDR1 is SGHTA and CDR2 is FQGNSA. V shed 0 bases and J 6 bases; nucleotides not matched to a gene: 7. The CDR3 region has the DNA TGTGCCAGCAGCTTAGCGGCTAGCGGGGGGGGGTACGATACGCAGTATTTT. It is translated as CASSLAASGGGYDTQYF. The whole variable domain, remainder taken from reference TRBV7-2 and TRBJ2-3, is GAGVSQSPSNKVTEKGKDVELRCDPISGHTALYWYRQSLGQGLEFLIYFQGNSAPDKSGLPSDRFSAERTGGSVSTLTIQRTQQEDSAVYLCASSLAASGGGYDTQYFGPGTRLTVL.

The V gene is TRBV7-2, the J gene TRBJ2-5; TRBD1 agrees at 10 bases. Germline loops: CDR1 SGHTA, CDR2 FQGNSA. CDR3 length equals 15 residues. J gave up 5 bases and V 2 bases, and 5 bases lay outside the gene matches. CDR3 amino acids: CASSLMGQGFETQYF. The CDR3 nucleotides are TGTGCCAGCAGCTTAATGGGACAGGGGTTTGAGACCCAGTACTTC.

The chain employs TRBV2 and TRBJ2-7, with 8 bases aligning to TRBD2. The CDR3 is 13 amino acids. The germline V gene has CDR1 SNHLY and CDR2 FYNNEI. Trimming removed 8 bases from V and 0 bases from J; junction bases left unmatched: 3. The CDR3 region is CASDGRASYEQYF. Written as DNA, the CDR3 is TGTGCCAGCGACGGGAGGGCCTCCTACGAGCAGTACTTC.